What follows describes a single TCR beta chain. The Seattle site enrolled patients during active infection and followed them longitudinally. These data originate in a study of blood T cell repertoires in COVID-19. Whole-study context: Some COVID-19 samples were acute and others convalescent; all came from the United States, Italy and Spain. Sources were T cells, B-cell-depleted T cells, or PBMCs; the material itself was cDNA or gDNA.

Using immunoSEQ multiplex PCR, the repertoire was profiled, and TCRdb retains in-frame clones only, with some absent. The sample records roughly 290,000 clones, approximately 86% being singletons. The source of this sequence is a human donor with COVID-19, enrolled during active disease. The donor label of this sample is uncertain. The sequenced sample consisted of peripheral blood.

In DNA form, the CDR3 reads TGTGCCAGCAGCTCGGGACTAGCGGGAGTAGAGACCGGGGAGCTGTTTTTT. It specifies CASSSGLAGVETGELFF. The J gene is TRBJ2-2, the V gene TRBV7-3, with 14 bases fitting TRBD2. Per the germline V gene, CDR1 is SGHTA and CDR2 is FQGTGA. Losses at the gene ends were 4 bases for V and 5 bases for J; bases not matched to a gene: 6. The CDR3 length is 17 residues.